Listed below are T cell receptor beta chains from one sample, sequenced in a study of cytomegalovirus exposure and HLA in healthy donors. Measured with immunoSEQ multiplex PCR; TCRdb has only the in-frame clones, and not every one. The table shows under 150,000 clones, with more than 75% occurring only once. Specimen: PBMCs. All receptors derive from a man between 18 and 29 years old in good health and CMV-seropositive. Both conserved end residues are part of each CDR3. Fields, in order: CDR3 length, clone size, J gene, V gene, D gene, CDR3 DNA, CDR3 protein. A D gene is named only where the DNA matches it firmly. Size is omitted from some rows. Given values are once, few, many or a class for expanded clones.

11	NA	TRBJ1-1	TRBV6-5	NA	TGTGCCAGCAGTTATAAAAACCGGGCTTTCTTT	CASSYKNRAFF
15	once	TRBJ2-5	TRBV5-1	NA	TGCGCCAGCAGCTTGGGGGGACAAACCCAAGAGACCCAGTACTTC	CASSLGGQTQETQYF
14	few	TRBJ1-1	TRBV5-8	NA	TGTGCCAGCAGCTTGGGGGCAGGGATCACTGAAGCTTTCTTT	CASSLGAGITEAFF
15	NA	TRBJ2-1	TRBV9	TRBD2	TGTGCCAGCAGCCCAAGCGGGAGGGCCGACAATGAGCAGTTCTTC	CASSPSGRADNEQFF
11	NA	TRBJ2-7	TRBV2	NA	TGTGCCAGCAGTGTCCAGGGCGCCCAGTACTTC	CASSVQGAQYF
15	once	TRBJ1-5	TRBV4-2	NA	TGTGCCAGCAGCCAAGAGGCGGTCTTCGATCAGCCCCAGCATTTT	CASSQEAVFDQPQHF
15	NA	TRBJ2-6	TRBV6-1	TRBD2	TGTGCCAGCAGTGACGGGGGGGCTGGGGCCAACGTCCTGACTTTC	CASSDGGAGANVLTF
14	NA	TRBJ2-7	TRBV19	TRBD2	TGTGCCAGTGGGGGACTAGCGGGAGTTTACGAGCAGTACTTC	CASGGLAGVYEQYF
15	NA	TRBJ1-5	TRBV5-1	TRBD1	TGCGCCAGCAGCTTGGATACAGGGGGGGGTCAGCCCCAGCATTTT	CASSLDTGGGQPQHF
15	NA	TRBJ2-3	TRBV7-6	TRBD2	TGTGCCAGCAGCTTAGGTTCTAGCGGGAGGGATACGCAGTATTTT	CASSLGSSGRDTQYF
13	NA	TRBJ2-7	TRBV30	NA	TGTGCCTGGAGTGTTGGCAACTCCTACGAGCAGTACTTC	CAWSVGNSYEQYF
15	NA	TRBJ2-7	TRBV11-3	TRBD2	TGTGCCAGCAGCTTAGCCGGGACTAGCGGCTACGAGCAGTACTTC	CASSLAGTSGYEQYF
12	NA	TRBJ2-1	TRBV21-1	NA	TGTGCCATGGGACTAGCTGGCGATGAGCAGTTCTTC	CAMGLAGDEQFF
15	NA	TRBJ1-6	TRBV7-9	NA	TGTGCCAGCAGCTTAGGGGCCGGGATGAATTCACCCCTCCACTTT	CASSLGAGMNSPLHF
18	NA	TRBJ2-3	TRBV9	TRBD2	TGTGCCAGCAGCTTCCGCCCTAGTGGCGGGGGGCTCACAGATACGCAGTATTTT	CASSFRPSGGGLTDTQYF
14	NA	TRBJ1-3	TRBV7-6	NA	TGTGCCAGCAGCTTAGCGCGGCTTGGAAACACCATATATTTT	CASSLARLGNTIYF
13	NA	TRBJ2-1	TRBV14	NA	TGTGCCAGCAGCCAAAAATTCAGTAATGAGCAGTTCTTC	CASSQKFSNEQFF
13	NA	TRBJ2-5	TRBV6-1	TRBD1	TGTGCCAGCGTACGACAGGGCCAAGAGACCCAGTACTTC	CASVRQGQETQYF
16	NA	TRBJ1-3	TRBV15	TRBD1	TGTGCCACCAGCCCCCAGACAGGGGGCTCCGGAAACACCATATATTTT	CATSPQTGGSGNTIYF
14	once	TRBJ1-5	TRBV2	NA	TGTGCCAGCAGCCAGGGGAGGGTGAATCAGCCCCAGCATTTT	CASSQGRVNQPQHF
15	NA	TRBJ2-7	TRBV10-1	TRBD1	TGCGCCAGCAGTGAGTCGGGACAGGGATCCTACGAGCAGTACTTC	CASSESGQGSYEQYF
14	once	TRBJ2-1	TRBV2	NA	TGTGCCAGCAGTGAAGCCCGGGACTCCCATGAGCAGTTCTTC	CASSEARDSHEQFF
12	NA	TRBJ1-1	TRBV29-1	TRBD1	TGCAGCGTAGACAGGGGGGATACTGAAGCTTTCTTT	CSVDRGDTEAFF
14	once	TRBJ2-7	TRBV5-5	NA	TGTGCCAGCAGCAAAGACAGCTTCTCCTACGAGCAGTACTTC	CASSKDSFSYEQYF
15	few	TRBJ2-1	TRBV27	TRBD1	TGTGCCAGCAGTAAACCGGGACAGGGGTTAAATGAGCAGTTCTTC	CASSKPGQGLNEQFF